This TCR beta chain came from a study of blood T cells in healthy people across ages. Remarks on this clonotype: Its antigen remains unidentified.

Study results and caveats: One million T cells yielded diversity estimates that were considered underestimates.

The J segment lost 2 bases and the V segment lost 0 bases, leaving 8 bases of the junction unmatched. Germline lookup yields CDR1 SGDLS and CDR2 YYNGEE. This CDR3 comprises 17 residues. Using a J-beta primer mix together with a sample-barcoded 5' primer, a second PCR was run for roughly 7 to 11 cycles. Every sample produced at least 2.5 million CDR3-containing paired-end reads. TCRdb re-analysed the 5' RACE reads in MiXCR, keeping a single row per CDR3 protein. The sample holds almost 550,000 distinct CDR3 sequences, 20% to 30% seen once. This sample also appeared in a second study, on T cells of mothers and their children. That source notes: Study donors consisted of a few healthy Caucasian mothers and their six children.

Specimen: blood. The chain joins TRBV9 to TRBJ2-5, with 9 bases lining up with TRBD2. The receptor was derived from a boy aged 5-17 years in good health. The CDR3 protein is CASSVGLAAPLQETQYF. In DNA form, the CDR3 reads TGTGCCAGCAGCGTAGGACTAGCGGCCCCGCTTCAAGAGACCCAGTACTTC.